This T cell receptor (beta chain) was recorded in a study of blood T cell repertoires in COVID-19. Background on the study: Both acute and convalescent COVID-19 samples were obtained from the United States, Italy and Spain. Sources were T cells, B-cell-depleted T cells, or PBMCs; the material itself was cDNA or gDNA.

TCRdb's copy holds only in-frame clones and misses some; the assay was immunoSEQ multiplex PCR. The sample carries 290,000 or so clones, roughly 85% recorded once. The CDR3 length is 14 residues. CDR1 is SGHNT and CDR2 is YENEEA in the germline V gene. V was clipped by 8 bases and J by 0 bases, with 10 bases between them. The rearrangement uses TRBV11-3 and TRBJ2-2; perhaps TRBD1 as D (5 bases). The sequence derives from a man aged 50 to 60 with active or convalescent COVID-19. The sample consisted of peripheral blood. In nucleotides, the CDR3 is TGTGCCAGCGGGGCAGGACCGAACACCGGGGAGCTGTTTTTT. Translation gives CASGAGPNTGELFF.